This TCR beta chain was retrieved from a study of T cell changes during pregnancy in multiple sclerosis. This table comes from immunoSEQ multiplex PCR, and its TCRdb copy is limited to in-frame clones, with some not included. The sample records about 69,000 clones, about 92% being singletons. Trimming removed 6 bases from V and 8 bases from J; junction bases left unmatched: 8. The CDR3 consists of 14 residues. Germline lookup yields CDR1 SNHLY and CDR2 FYNNEI. The gene calls are TRBV2 and TRBJ1-4; 8 bases map to TRBD1. The sequence came from a female donor in good health, enrolled as a control in a pregnancy study. The sample in question was peripheral blood, obtained in the third trimester of pregnancy. In nucleotides, the CDR3 is TGTGCCAGCAGGGCCGACAGGGGAAACGAAAAACTGTTTTTT. It translates to CASRADRGNEKLFF.